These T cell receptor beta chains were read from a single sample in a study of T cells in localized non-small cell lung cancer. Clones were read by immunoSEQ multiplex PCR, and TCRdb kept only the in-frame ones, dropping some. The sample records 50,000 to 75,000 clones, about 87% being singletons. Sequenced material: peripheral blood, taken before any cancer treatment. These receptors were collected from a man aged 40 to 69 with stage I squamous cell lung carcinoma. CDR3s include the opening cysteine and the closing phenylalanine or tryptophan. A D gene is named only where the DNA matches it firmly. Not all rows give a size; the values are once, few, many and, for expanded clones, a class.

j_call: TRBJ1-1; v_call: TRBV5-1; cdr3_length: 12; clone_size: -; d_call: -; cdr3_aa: CASSLDRTEAFF; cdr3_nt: TGCGCCAGCAGCTTGGACCGCACTGAAGCTTTCTTT
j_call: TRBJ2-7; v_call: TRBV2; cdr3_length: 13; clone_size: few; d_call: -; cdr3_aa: CASLSGSLGEQYF; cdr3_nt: TGTGCCAGCCTCTCCGGGAGCTTGGGCGAGCAGTACTTC
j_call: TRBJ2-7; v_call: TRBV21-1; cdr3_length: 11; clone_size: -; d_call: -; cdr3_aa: CASRNSYEQYF; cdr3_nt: TGTGCCAGCAGGAACTCCTACGAGCAGTACTTC
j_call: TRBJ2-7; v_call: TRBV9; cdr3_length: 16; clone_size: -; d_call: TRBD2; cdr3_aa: CASSVFGLAFSGEQYF; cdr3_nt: TGTGCCAGCAGCGTATTTGGACTAGCATTCTCCGGGGAGCAGTACTTC
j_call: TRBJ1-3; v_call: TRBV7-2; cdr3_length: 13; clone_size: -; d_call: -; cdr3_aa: CASSLRLGGTIYF; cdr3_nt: TGTGCCAGCAGCTTACGTCTCGGAGGGACCATATATTTT
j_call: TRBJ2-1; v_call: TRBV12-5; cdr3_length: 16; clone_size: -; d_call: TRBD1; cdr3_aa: CASGLDAGTEYNEQFF; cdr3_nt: TGTGCTAGTGGTTTGGACGCCGGGACAGAGTACAATGAGCAGTTCTTC
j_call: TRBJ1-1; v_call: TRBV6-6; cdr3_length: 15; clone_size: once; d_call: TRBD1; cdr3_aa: CASSPFRGRDTEAFF; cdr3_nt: TGTGCCAGCAGTCCGTTCAGGGGGCGGGACACTGAAGCTTTCTTT
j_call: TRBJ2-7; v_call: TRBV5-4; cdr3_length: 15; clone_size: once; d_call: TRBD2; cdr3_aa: CASSSGLAGEVEQYF; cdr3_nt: TGTGCCAGCAGCTCTGGACTAGCGGGAGAGGTCGAGCAGTACTTC
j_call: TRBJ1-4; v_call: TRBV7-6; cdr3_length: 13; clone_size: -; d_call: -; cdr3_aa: CASTFSRGEKLFF; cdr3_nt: TGTGCCAGCACCTTCTCTCGAGGGGAAAAACTGTTTTTT
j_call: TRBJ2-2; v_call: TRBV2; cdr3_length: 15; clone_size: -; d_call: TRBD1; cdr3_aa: CASSLRTGNTGELFF; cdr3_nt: TGTGCCAGCAGTCTCCGGACAGGGAACACCGGGGAGCTGTTTTTT
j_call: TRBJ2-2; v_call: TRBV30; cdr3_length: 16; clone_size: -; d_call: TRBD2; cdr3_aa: CAWSFGTSGRIGELFF; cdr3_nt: TGTGCCTGGAGCTTCGGGACTAGCGGGAGGATAGGGGAGCTGTTTTTT
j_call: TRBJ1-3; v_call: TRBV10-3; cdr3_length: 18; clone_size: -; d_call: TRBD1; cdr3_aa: CAIGRQGTYGDSGNTIYF; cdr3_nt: TGTGCCATCGGGCGACAGGGAACGTATGGAGACTCTGGAAACACCATATATTTT
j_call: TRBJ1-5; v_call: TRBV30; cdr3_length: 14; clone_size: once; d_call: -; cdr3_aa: CAWSGGPGNQPQHF; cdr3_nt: TGTGCCTGGAGTGGCGGACCGGGCAATCAGCCCCAGCATTTT
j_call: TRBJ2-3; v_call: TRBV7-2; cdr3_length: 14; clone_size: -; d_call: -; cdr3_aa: CASSSDWSTDTQYF; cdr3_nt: TGTGCCAGCAGCTCGGACTGGAGCACAGATACGCAGTATTTT
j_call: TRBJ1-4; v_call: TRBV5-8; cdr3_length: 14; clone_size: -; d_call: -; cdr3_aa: CASSPGGTEEKLFF; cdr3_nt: TGTGCCAGCAGCCCGGGAGGGACGGAGGAAAAACTGTTTTTT
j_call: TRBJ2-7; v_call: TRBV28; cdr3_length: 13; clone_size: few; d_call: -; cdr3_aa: CASRKQGSYEQYF; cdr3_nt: TGTGCCAGCAGGAAACAGGGCTCCTACGAGCAGTACTTC
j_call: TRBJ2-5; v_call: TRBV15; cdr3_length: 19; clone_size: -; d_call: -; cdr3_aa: CATSREDSGRTWYQETQYF; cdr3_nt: TGTGCCACCAGCAGAGAGGACAGCGGCAGAACTTGGTACCAAGAGACCCAGTACTTC
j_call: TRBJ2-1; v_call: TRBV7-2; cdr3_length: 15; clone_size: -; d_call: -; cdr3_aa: CASSLGRGTYNEQFF; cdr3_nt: TGTGCCAGCAGCTTAGGACGGGGAACCTACAATGAGCAGTTCTTC
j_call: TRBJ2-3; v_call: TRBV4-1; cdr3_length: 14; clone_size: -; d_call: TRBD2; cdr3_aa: CASSWGGGPDTQYF; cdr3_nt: TGCGCCAGCAGCTGGGGGGGTGGGCCAGATACGCAGTATTTT
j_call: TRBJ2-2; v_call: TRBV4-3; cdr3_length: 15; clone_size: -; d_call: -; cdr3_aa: CASSQGGYYTGELFF; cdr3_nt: TGCGCCAGCAGCCAAGGCGGCTATTACACCGGGGAGCTGTTTTTT
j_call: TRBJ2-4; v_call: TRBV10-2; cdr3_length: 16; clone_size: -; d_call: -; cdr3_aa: CASSERQGIAKNIQYF; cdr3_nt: TGCGCCAGCAGTGAAAGGCAGGGTATAGCCAAAAACATTCAGTACTTC
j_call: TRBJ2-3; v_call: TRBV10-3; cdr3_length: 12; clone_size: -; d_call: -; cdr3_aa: CAISASTDTQYF; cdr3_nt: TGTGCCATCAGTGCTAGCACAGATACGCAGTATTTT
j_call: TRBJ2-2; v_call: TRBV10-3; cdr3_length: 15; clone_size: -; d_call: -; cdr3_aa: CATAQGTSNTGELFF; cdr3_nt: TGTGCCACCGCTCAGGGGACCTCGAACACCGGGGAGCTGTTTTTT
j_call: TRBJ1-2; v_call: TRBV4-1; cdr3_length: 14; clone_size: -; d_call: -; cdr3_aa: CASSQDGQGLGYTF; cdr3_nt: TGCGCCAGCAGCCAAGATGGGCAGGGCTTGGGCTACACCTTC
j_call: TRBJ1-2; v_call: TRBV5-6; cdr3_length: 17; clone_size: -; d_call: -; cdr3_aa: CASSLGWTDSERYGYTF; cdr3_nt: TGTGCCAGCAGCCTGGGGTGGACAGATTCCGAGCGCTATGGCTACACCTTC
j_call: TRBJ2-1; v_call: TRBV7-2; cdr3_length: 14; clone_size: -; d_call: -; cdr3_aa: CASSLARGAWEQFF; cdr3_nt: TGTGCCAGCAGCTTAGCTCGGGGAGCGTGGGAGCAGTTCTTC
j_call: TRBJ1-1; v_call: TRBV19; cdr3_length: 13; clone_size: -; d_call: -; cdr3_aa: CASSGTWILGAFF; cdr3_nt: TGTGCCAGTTCCGGGACTTGGATCCTGGGAGCTTTCTTT
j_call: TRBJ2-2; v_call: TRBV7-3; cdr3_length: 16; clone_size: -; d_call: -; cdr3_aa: CASSLNSGRNTGELFF; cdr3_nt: TGTGCCAGCAGCCTCAATAGCGGCAGGAACACCGGGGAGCTGTTTTTT
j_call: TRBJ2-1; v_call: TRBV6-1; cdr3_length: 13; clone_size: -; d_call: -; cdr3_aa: CASSLTGVGEQFF; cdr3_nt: TGTGCCAGCAGCCTGACAGGAGTAGGTGAGCAGTTCTTC
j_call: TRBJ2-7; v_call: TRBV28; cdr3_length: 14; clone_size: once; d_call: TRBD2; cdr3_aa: CASSLWREGLEQYF; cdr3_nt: TGTGCCAGCAGTTTATGGCGGGAGGGCCTCGAGCAGTACTTC
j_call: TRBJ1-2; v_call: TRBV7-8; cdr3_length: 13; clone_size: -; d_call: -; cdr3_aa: CASSLEGNYGYTF; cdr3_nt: TGTGCCAGCAGCTTAGAAGGGAACTATGGCTACACCTTC
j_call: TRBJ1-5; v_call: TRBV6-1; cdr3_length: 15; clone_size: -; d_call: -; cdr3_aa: CASSEGGRTNQPQHF; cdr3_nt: TGTGCCAGCAGTGAAGGGGGCAGGACCAATCAGCCCCAGCATTTT
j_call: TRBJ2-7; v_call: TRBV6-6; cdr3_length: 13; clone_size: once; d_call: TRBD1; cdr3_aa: CASRPRQGIDPYF; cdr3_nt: TGTGCCAGCAGGCCCCGACAGGGAATCGACCCGTACTTC
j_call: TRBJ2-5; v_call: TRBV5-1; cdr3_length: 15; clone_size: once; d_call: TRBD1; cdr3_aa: CASSSPGQGVETQYF; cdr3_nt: TGCGCCAGCAGCTCGCCGGGACAGGGGGTAGAGACCCAGTACTTC
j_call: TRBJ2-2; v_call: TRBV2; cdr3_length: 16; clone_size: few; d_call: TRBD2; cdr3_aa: CASTKGLAGGNGELFF; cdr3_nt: TGTGCCAGCACTAAGGGACTAGCGGGTGGGAACGGGGAGCTGTTTTTT
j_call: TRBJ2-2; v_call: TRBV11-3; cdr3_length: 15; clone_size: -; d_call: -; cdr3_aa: CASSLTWGKTGELFF; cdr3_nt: TGTGCCAGCAGCTTAACCTGGGGGAAGACCGGGGAGCTGTTTTTT
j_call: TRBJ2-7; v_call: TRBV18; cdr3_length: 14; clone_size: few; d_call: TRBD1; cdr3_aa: CASAPGQGAYEQYF; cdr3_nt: TGTGCCAGCGCCCCGGGACAGGGGGCATACGAGCAGTACTTC
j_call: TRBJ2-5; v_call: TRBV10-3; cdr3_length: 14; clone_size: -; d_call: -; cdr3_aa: CAISESASQETQYF; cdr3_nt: TGTGCCATCAGTGAGTCTGCTTCCCAAGAGACCCAGTACTTC
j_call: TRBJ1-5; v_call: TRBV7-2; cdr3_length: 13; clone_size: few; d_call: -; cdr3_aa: CASSDRGNQPQHF; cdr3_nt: TGTGCCAGCAGCGACCGGGGAAATCAGCCCCAGCATTTT
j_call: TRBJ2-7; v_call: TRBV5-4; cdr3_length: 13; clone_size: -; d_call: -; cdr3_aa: CASSPGTYYEQYF; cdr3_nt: TGCGCCAGCAGCCCCGGGACCTACTACGAGCAGTACTTC
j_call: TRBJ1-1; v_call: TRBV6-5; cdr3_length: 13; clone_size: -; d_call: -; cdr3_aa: CASSRGGATEAFF; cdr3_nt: TGTGCCAGCAGCCGCGGTGGGGCCACTGAAGCTTTCTTT
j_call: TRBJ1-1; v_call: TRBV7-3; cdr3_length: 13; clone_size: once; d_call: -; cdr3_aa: CASSSGWDTEAFF; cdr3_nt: TGTGCCAGCAGCTCGGGATGGGACACTGAAGCTTTCTTT
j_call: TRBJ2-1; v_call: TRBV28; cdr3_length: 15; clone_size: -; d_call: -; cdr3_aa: CASTGRVGRNNEQFF; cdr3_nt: TGTGCCAGCACCGGTCGGGTCGGGCGGAACAATGAGCAGTTCTTC
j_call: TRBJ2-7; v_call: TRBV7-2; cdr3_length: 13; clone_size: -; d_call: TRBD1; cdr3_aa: CASSPGTGYEQYF; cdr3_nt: TGTGCCAGCAGCCCGGGGACAGGATACGAGCAGTACTTC
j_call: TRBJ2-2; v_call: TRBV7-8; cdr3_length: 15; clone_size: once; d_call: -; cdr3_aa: CASSLRQSPTGELFF; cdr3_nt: TGTGCCAGCAGCTTAAGGCAGTCCCCCACCGGGGAGCTGTTTTTT
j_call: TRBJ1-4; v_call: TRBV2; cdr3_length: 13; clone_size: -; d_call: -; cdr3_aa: CASLLWVGEKLFF; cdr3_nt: TGTGCCAGCCTTCTCTGGGTAGGAGAAAAACTGTTTTTT
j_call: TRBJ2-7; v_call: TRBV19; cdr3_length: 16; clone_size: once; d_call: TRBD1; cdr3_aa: CASSIGGQGLIYEQYF; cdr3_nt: TGTGCCAGTAGTATCGGTGGACAGGGTCTCATCTACGAGCAGTACTTC
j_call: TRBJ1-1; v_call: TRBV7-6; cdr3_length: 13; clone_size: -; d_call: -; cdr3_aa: CASSWQGGTEAFF; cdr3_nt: TGTGCCAGCAGCTGGCAGGGAGGTACTGAAGCTTTCTTT
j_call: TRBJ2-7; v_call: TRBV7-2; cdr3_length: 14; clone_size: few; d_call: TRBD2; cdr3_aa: CASSLEAGIYEQYF; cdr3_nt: TGTGCCAGCAGCTTAGAAGCGGGGATCTACGAGCAGTACTTC
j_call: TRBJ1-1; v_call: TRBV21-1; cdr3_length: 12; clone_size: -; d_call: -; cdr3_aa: CASTHRVTEAFF; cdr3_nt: TGTGCCAGCACTCACAGGGTTACTGAAGCTTTCTTT
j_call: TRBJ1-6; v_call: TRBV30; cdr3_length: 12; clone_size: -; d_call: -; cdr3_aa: CAWQPQGLALHF; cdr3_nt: TGTGCCTGGCAACCCCAGGGTCTGGCCCTCCACTTT
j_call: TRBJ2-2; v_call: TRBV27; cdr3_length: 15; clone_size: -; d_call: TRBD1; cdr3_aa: CASSGGQGYTGELFF; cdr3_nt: TGTGCCAGCAGTGGGGGACAGGGATACACCGGGGAGCTGTTTTTT
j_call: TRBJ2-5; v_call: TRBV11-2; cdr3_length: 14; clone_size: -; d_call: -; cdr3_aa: CASSLGRQQETQYF; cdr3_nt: TGTGCCAGCAGCTTAGGGAGGCAGCAGGAGACCCAGTACTTC
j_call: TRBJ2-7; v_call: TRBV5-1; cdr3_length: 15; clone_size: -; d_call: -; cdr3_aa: CASSLAGPSSYEQYF; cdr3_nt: TGCGCCAGCAGCTTGGCAGGGCCGAGCTCCTACGAGCAGTACTTC
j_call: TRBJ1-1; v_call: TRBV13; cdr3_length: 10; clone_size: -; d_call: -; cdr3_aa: CASSALRTFF; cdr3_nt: TGTGCCAGCAGCGCCCTCCGGACTTTCTTT
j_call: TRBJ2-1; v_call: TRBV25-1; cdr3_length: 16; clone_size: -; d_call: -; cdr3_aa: CASSGPGHPYEYEQFF; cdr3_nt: TGTGCCAGCAGCGGTCCTGGGCACCCGTATGAATATGAGCAGTTCTTC
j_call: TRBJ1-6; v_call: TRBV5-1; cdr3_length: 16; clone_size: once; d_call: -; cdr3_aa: CASSLEPGWENSPLHF; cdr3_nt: TGCGCCAGCAGCTTGGAACCGGGTTGGGAAAATTCACCCCTCCACTTT
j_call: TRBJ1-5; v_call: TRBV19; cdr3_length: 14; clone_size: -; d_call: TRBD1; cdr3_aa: CASSPTGGKKPQHF; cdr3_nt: TGTGCCAGTAGTCCTACAGGGGGCAAAAAGCCCCAGCATTTT
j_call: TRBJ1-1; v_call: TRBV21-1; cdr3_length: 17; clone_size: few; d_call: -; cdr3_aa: CASSRLPQGAGRTEAFF; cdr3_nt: TGTGCCAGCAGCCGACTACCTCAGGGGGCCGGGCGCACTGAAGCTTTCTTT
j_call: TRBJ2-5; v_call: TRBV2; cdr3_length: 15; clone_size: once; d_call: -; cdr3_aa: CASSEEGGAGETQYF; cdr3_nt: TGTGCCAGCAGTGAGGAGGGGGGGGCTGGAGAGACCCAGTACTTC